This T cell receptor beta chain was sequenced for a study of cytomegalovirus exposure and HLA in healthy donors. This clone was picked up a small number of times. Use of 60 Vbeta and 13 Jbeta primers characterized the PCR. The data were produced by immunoSEQ multiplex PCR, yet TCRdb's version contains in-frame clones alone and is incomplete. The data show around 67,000 clones, about 84% seen once. The ends lost 1 base at V and 4 bases at J; junction bases unmatched: 9. Germline V gives CDR1 SEHNR, CDR2 FQNEAQ (reference sequence). The CDR3 has 17 residues. This sequence originates from a man between 18 and 35 years old in good health and CMV-seropositive. The sample was PBMCs. The chain employs TRBV7-9 and TRBJ2-1; 8 bases map to TRBD1. DNA of the CDR3: TGTGCCAGCAGCTTAGGGGGTTGGGGACAGGATTACAATGAGCAGTTCTTC. This encodes CASSLGGWGQDYNEQFF.